This T cell receptor beta chain came from a study of identical twins. In this sample, this clonotype turned up a few times. MiXCR was run by TCRdb on the 5' RACE reads, yielding one entry per CDR3 protein. The sample records approximately 890,000 distinct CDR3 sequences, around an eighth being singletons. These data are also associated with another study on yellow fever vaccine responses in identical twins.

Sequencing was done on a sample of PBMCs. This TCR was recovered from a woman under 30 in good health.

CDR3 in DNA: TGTGCCAGCAGCCAAGGCCCGGGGCAAGAGACCCAGTACTTC. This codes for CASSQGPGQETQYF. This chain links TRBV14 with TRBJ2-5; D might be TRBD2 (5 bases). Per the germline V gene, CDR1 is SGHDN and CDR2 is FVKESK. V lost 1 base to trimming and J lost 2 bases, with 8 bases between them. The CDR3 sequence is 14 residues long.